A selection of T cell receptor beta chains follows, all from one sample in a study of T cells in Graves' hyperthyroidism and ophthalmopathy. TCRdb processed the multiplex PCR reads anew with MiXCR; each CDR3 protein has one entry. The sample lists about 350,000 distinct CDR3 sequences, less than 20% occurring once. Input material: blood. The receptors here all came from a woman aged 40 to 49 with Graves' ophthalmopathy. Each CDR3 is given with its conserved first and last residue. Fields, in order: CDR3 length, J gene, V gene, clone size, D gene, CDR3 DNA, CDR3 protein. D genes are given only for firm matches. Clone sizes are given selectively: once, few, many, or a class where the clone is expanded.

cdr3_length: 9; j_call: TRBJ2-7; v_call: TRBV29-1; clone_size: many; d_call: NA; cdr3_nt: TGCAGCGCTGAATACGAGCAGTACTTC; cdr3_aa: CSAEYEQYF
cdr3_length: 15; j_call: TRBJ2-2; v_call: TRBV12-3/TRBV12-4; clone_size: many; d_call: TRBD2; cdr3_nt: TGTGCCAGCAGTTTAGGAGCGGGGTCCACCGGGGAGCTGTTTTTT; cdr3_aa: CASSLGAGSTGELFF
cdr3_length: 15; j_call: TRBJ1-1; v_call: TRBV16; clone_size: many; d_call: TRBD1; cdr3_nt: TGTGCCAGCAGCCAGAGCGACAGGGCAGGGACTGAAGCTTTCTTT; cdr3_aa: CASSQSDRAGTEAFF
cdr3_length: 15; j_call: TRBJ1-1; v_call: TRBV28; clone_size: many; d_call: NA; cdr3_nt: TGTGCCAGCAGTGAGGGGGGAGGGATGAACACTGAAGCTTTCTTT; cdr3_aa: CASSEGGGMNTEAFF
cdr3_length: 16; j_call: TRBJ1-5; v_call: TRBV28; clone_size: many; d_call: TRBD1; cdr3_nt: TGTGCCAGCAGGCCGTCCGGGACAGGGGGAGGTCAGCCCCAGCATTTT; cdr3_aa: CASRPSGTGGGQPQHF
cdr3_length: 13; j_call: TRBJ1-6; v_call: TRBV30; clone_size: few; d_call: NA; cdr3_nt: TGTGCCTGGAGTACAGTCTATAATTCACCCCTCCACTTT; cdr3_aa: CAWSTVYNSPLHF
cdr3_length: 16; j_call: TRBJ1-3; v_call: TRBV4-2; clone_size: many; d_call: NA; cdr3_nt: TGTGCCAGCAGCCTAAAAGACAGCAACTCTGGAAACACCATATATTTT; cdr3_aa: CASSLKDSNSGNTIYF
cdr3_length: 14; j_call: TRBJ1-3; v_call: TRBV7-2; clone_size: many; d_call: TRBD1; cdr3_nt: TGTGCCAGCAGCTTTATCGACAGGGAGGTCGCCATATATTTT; cdr3_aa: CASSFIDREVAIYF
cdr3_length: 14; j_call: TRBJ1-1; v_call: TRBV6-5; clone_size: NA; d_call: NA; cdr3_nt: TGTGCCAGCAGTTACGGAGGTCAGGGCGCTGAAGCTTTCTTT; cdr3_aa: CASSYGGQGAEAFF
cdr3_length: 15; j_call: TRBJ2-5; v_call: TRBV7-8; clone_size: few; d_call: NA; cdr3_nt: TGTGCCAGCTCGTTCTCCGGGACATTTCAAGAGACCCAGTACTTC; cdr3_aa: CASSFSGTFQETQYF
cdr3_length: 15; j_call: TRBJ2-7; v_call: TRBV10-2; clone_size: many; d_call: TRBD2; cdr3_nt: TGCGCCAGCAGTGAGGGGCAGCGGGAGAACTACGAGCAGTACTTC; cdr3_aa: CASSEGQRENYEQYF
cdr3_length: 11; j_call: TRBJ2-7; v_call: TRBV12-5; clone_size: many; d_call: NA; cdr3_nt: TGTGCTAGTGGTAGTGTGTACGAGCAGTACTTC; cdr3_aa: CASGSVYEQYF
cdr3_length: 15; j_call: TRBJ2-6; v_call: TRBV6-1; clone_size: many; d_call: NA; cdr3_nt: TGTGCCAGCAGTCATGGGGGGCGGGGGGCCAACGTCCTGACTTTC; cdr3_aa: CASSHGGRGANVLTF
cdr3_length: 14; j_call: TRBJ2-7; v_call: TRBV5-1; clone_size: many; d_call: NA; cdr3_nt: TGCGCCAGCAGGTTAACGTCTAGCGTCTACGAGCAGTACTTC; cdr3_aa: CASRLTSSVYEQYF
cdr3_length: 14; j_call: TRBJ1-5; v_call: TRBV12-3/TRBV12-4; clone_size: NA; d_call: NA; cdr3_nt: TGTGCCAGCAGTTTGAACAGCCATACGCCGCCCCAGCATTTT; cdr3_aa: CASSLNSHTPPQHF
cdr3_length: 16; j_call: TRBJ2-7; v_call: TRBV4-2; clone_size: few; d_call: TRBD2; cdr3_nt: TGTGCCAGCAGCCAAGATCGGGGGACTAGCCCCCACGAGCAGTACTTC; cdr3_aa: CASSQDRGTSPHEQYF
cdr3_length: 13; j_call: TRBJ2-7; v_call: TRBV7-9; clone_size: many; d_call: NA; cdr3_nt: TGTGCCAGCAGATCAGGACCACACTACGAGCAGTACTTC; cdr3_aa: CASRSGPHYEQYF
cdr3_length: 13; j_call: TRBJ1-1; v_call: TRBV4-3; clone_size: few; d_call: NA; cdr3_nt: TGCGCCAGCAGCCAAGATCTAGGGATGGTCGCTTTCTTT; cdr3_aa: CASSQDLGMVAFF
cdr3_length: 13; j_call: TRBJ2-7; v_call: TRBV6-2/TRBV6-3; clone_size: many; d_call: NA; cdr3_nt: TGTGCCAGCAGTTACTCCCTACCCTACGAGCAGTACTTC; cdr3_aa: CASSYSLPYEQYF
cdr3_length: 16; j_call: TRBJ2-2; v_call: TRBV6-5; clone_size: many; d_call: TRBD1; cdr3_nt: TGTGCCAGCAGTTACTTCACAGGGGATGGGGCCGGGGAGCTGTTTTTT; cdr3_aa: CASSYFTGDGAGELFF
cdr3_length: 16; j_call: TRBJ1-1; v_call: TRBV11-2; clone_size: NA; d_call: TRBD1; cdr3_nt: TGTGCCAGCAGCTGGGGACAGGGGATTCTGAACACTGAAGCTTTCTTT; cdr3_aa: CASSWGQGILNTEAFF
cdr3_length: 15; j_call: TRBJ1-5; v_call: TRBV4-1; clone_size: many; d_call: NA; cdr3_nt: TGCGCCAGCAGCCAAGAAAGGTTGAGCAATCAGCCCCAGCATTTT; cdr3_aa: CASSQERLSNQPQHF
cdr3_length: 14; j_call: TRBJ2-6; v_call: TRBV30; clone_size: NA; d_call: NA; cdr3_nt: TGTGCCTGCCCCGGACGGGACGGGGCCAACGTCCTGACTTTC; cdr3_aa: CACPGRDGANVLTF
cdr3_length: 17; j_call: TRBJ2-2; v_call: TRBV5-1; clone_size: NA; d_call: TRBD1; cdr3_nt: TGCGCCAGCAGCTTGGTGTCCGGGACAGTGAACACCGGGGAGCTGTTTTTT; cdr3_aa: CASSLVSGTVNTGELFF
cdr3_length: 15; j_call: TRBJ2-5; v_call: TRBV4-1; clone_size: NA; d_call: NA; cdr3_nt: TGCGCCAGCAGCCAAGTACTATTGGGGGCGGAGACCCAGTACTTC; cdr3_aa: CASSQVLLGAETQYF
cdr3_length: 16; j_call: TRBJ2-2; v_call: TRBV28; clone_size: many; d_call: NA; cdr3_nt: TGTGCCAGCAGTTTCTTGCCTCCGAAGGGTACCGGGGAGCTGTTTTTT; cdr3_aa: CASSFLPPKGTGELFF
cdr3_length: 15; j_call: TRBJ2-2; v_call: TRBV30; clone_size: few; d_call: NA; cdr3_nt: TGTGCCTGGAGTAAAGGGTTGGTACGCACCGGGGAGCTGTTTTTT; cdr3_aa: CAWSKGLVRTGELFF
cdr3_length: 12; j_call: TRBJ2-5; v_call: TRBV29-1; clone_size: many; d_call: NA; cdr3_nt: TGCAGCGTTGGGACGGCACAAGAGACCCAGTACTTC; cdr3_aa: CSVGTAQETQYF
cdr3_length: 12; j_call: TRBJ1-2; v_call: TRBV27; clone_size: many; d_call: TRBD1; cdr3_nt: TGTGCCAGCAGGGGACAGTTCGATGGCTACACCTTC; cdr3_aa: CASRGQFDGYTF
cdr3_length: 16; j_call: TRBJ2-4; v_call: TRBV12-5; clone_size: many; d_call: TRBD1; cdr3_nt: TGTGCTAGTGGTTTGGTTTCACAGGGGAAGAAAAACATTCAGTACTTC; cdr3_aa: CASGLVSQGKKNIQYF
cdr3_length: 15; j_call: TRBJ2-2; v_call: TRBV15; clone_size: many; d_call: NA; cdr3_nt: TGTGCCACCAGCAGCCAGGGAACGGACACCGGGGAGCTGTTTTTT; cdr3_aa: CATSSQGTDTGELFF